This is a list of T cell receptor beta chains from one sample in a study of T cells in Graves' hyperthyroidism and ophthalmopathy. TCRdb analysed the multiplex PCR reads with MiXCR anew, one entry per CDR3 protein. Among fewer than 450,000 distinct CDR3 sequences listed, approximately 18% were seen once. The sample comprised blood. The receptor source for this set is a woman in her 30s with Graves' hyperthyroidism that later progressed to Graves' ophthalmopathy. Both conserved end residues are part of each CDR3. D genes are given only for firm matches. Clone size appears in some rows only: once, few, many, or a class for an expanded clone.

V gene: TRBV3-1
D gene: -
J gene: TRBJ1-1
clone size: once
CDR3 protein: CASSQQVSYTEAFF
CDR3 DNA: TGTGCCAGCAGCCAACAGGTGTCGTACACTGAAGCTTTCTTT

V gene: TRBV20-1
D gene: -
J gene: TRBJ2-3
clone size: few
CDR3 protein: CSADSGPYTTDTQYF
CDR3 DNA: TGCAGTGCGGACTCCGGGCCCTATACCACAGATACGCAGTATTTT

V gene: TRBV15
D gene: -
J gene: TRBJ1-6
clone size: many
CDR3 protein: CATSRDILEGGLSSPLHF
CDR3 DNA: TGTGCCACCAGCAGAGATATACTAGAGGGGGGATTGAGTTCACCCCTCCACTTT

V gene: TRBV19
D gene: TRBD1
J gene: TRBJ2-1
clone size: many
CDR3 protein: CASSIVRGNRNEQFF
CDR3 DNA: TGTGCCAGTAGTATAGTCAGGGGGAATAGGAATGAGCAGTTCTTC

V gene: TRBV6-1
D gene: -
J gene: TRBJ2-1
clone size: few
CDR3 protein: CASSDRINSYNEQFF
CDR3 DNA: TGTGCCAGCAGTGATAGAATTAACTCCTACAATGAGCAGTTCTTC

V gene: TRBV6-1
D gene: TRBD1
J gene: TRBJ2-1
clone size: few
CDR3 protein: CARTGTEIINEQFF
CDR3 DNA: TGTGCCAGAACCGGGACAGAGATAATCAATGAGCAGTTCTTC

V gene: TRBV6-5
D gene: TRBD1
J gene: TRBJ1-2
clone size: -
CDR3 protein: CASSSPGQGLATF
CDR3 DNA: TGTGCCAGCAGTTCACCGGGACAGGGTTTGGCCACCTTC

V gene: TRBV28
D gene: -
J gene: TRBJ1-2
clone size: many
CDR3 protein: CATEGGSNYGYTF
CDR3 DNA: TGTGCCACCGAGGGGGGATCCAACTATGGCTACACCTTC

V gene: TRBV6-2/TRBV6-3
D gene: TRBD2
J gene: TRBJ2-1
clone size: many
CDR3 protein: CASRYSGSSYNEQFF
CDR3 DNA: TGTGCCAGCAGATATAGCGGGAGCTCCTACAATGAGCAGTTCTTC

V gene: TRBV27
D gene: TRBD1
J gene: TRBJ1-2
clone size: -
CDR3 protein: CASSSLGQGRWYGYTF
CDR3 DNA: TGTGCCAGCAGTTCCCTCGGACAGGGACGATGGTATGGCTACACCTTC

V gene: TRBV15
D gene: -
J gene: TRBJ2-5
clone size: many
CDR3 protein: CATSREFHRFKYQETQYF
CDR3 DNA: TGTGCCACCAGCAGAGAATTCCACAGGTTTAAGTACCAAGAGACCCAGTACTTC

V gene: TRBV20-1
D gene: -
J gene: TRBJ1-2
clone size: -
CDR3 protein: CISPGGGFGGYTF
CDR3 DNA: TGCATCAGCCCCGGAGGGGGATTTGGAGGCTACACCTTC

V gene: TRBV7-9
D gene: -
J gene: TRBJ2-2
clone size: many
CDR3 protein: CASSQSSDTGELFF
CDR3 DNA: TGTGCCAGCAGCCAGAGCAGCGACACCGGGGAGCTGTTTTTT

V gene: TRBV9
D gene: -
J gene: TRBJ1-1
clone size: -
CDR3 protein: CASSEEDRQNMNTEAFF
CDR3 DNA: TGTGCCAGCAGCGAAGAAGATCGACAGAATATGAACACTGAAGCTTTCTTT

V gene: TRBV28
D gene: -
J gene: TRBJ1-2
clone size: many
CDR3 protein: CASSERRENYGYTF
CDR3 DNA: TGTGCCAGCAGCGAAAGGAGGGAGAACTATGGCTACACCTTC

V gene: TRBV12-3/TRBV12-4
D gene: -
J gene: TRBJ2-3
clone size: many
CDR3 protein: CASSFPDKDTQYF
CDR3 DNA: TGTGCCAGCAGTTTCCCGGACAAAGATACGCAGTATTTT

V gene: TRBV20-1
D gene: TRBD2
J gene: TRBJ2-7
clone size: many
CDR3 protein: CSAAFGASGSDEQYF
CDR3 DNA: TGCAGTGCCGCGTTTGGGGCTAGCGGGTCCGACGAGCAGTACTTC

V gene: TRBV30
D gene: -
J gene: TRBJ1-3
clone size: few
CDR3 protein: CAWIGIGTHQHSGNTIYF
CDR3 DNA: TGTGCCTGGATCGGGATTGGGACTCACCAACACTCTGGAAACACCATATATTTT

V gene: TRBV28
D gene: TRBD1
J gene: TRBJ1-5
clone size: many
CDR3 protein: CASSLAGGSNQPQHF
CDR3 DNA: TGTGCCAGCAGTTTAGCAGGGGGAAGCAATCAGCCCCAGCATTTT

V gene: TRBV28
D gene: -
J gene: TRBJ1-1
clone size: few
CDR3 protein: CASRDLPGWNTEAFF
CDR3 DNA: TGTGCCAGCAGAGATCTCCCCGGGTGGAACACTGAAGCTTTCTTT

V gene: TRBV20-1
D gene: -
J gene: TRBJ2-7
clone size: many
CDR3 protein: CSARVPVVYEQYF
CDR3 DNA: TGCAGTGCTAGAGTCCCGGTCGTCTACGAGCAGTACTTC

V gene: TRBV4-1
D gene: -
J gene: TRBJ1-1
clone size: many
CDR3 protein: CASSQRNTEAFF
CDR3 DNA: TGCGCCAGCAGCCAAAGGAACACTGAAGCTTTCTTT

V gene: TRBV28
D gene: TRBD2
J gene: TRBJ2-1
clone size: many
CDR3 protein: CASSLHPLAGTYNEQFF
CDR3 DNA: TGTGCCAGCAGTTTACACCCCCTAGCGGGGACCTACAATGAGCAGTTCTTC

V gene: TRBV28
D gene: TRBD2
J gene: TRBJ2-4
clone size: -
CDR3 protein: CASSTSGGKNIQYF
CDR3 DNA: TGTGCCAGCAGCACAAGCGGGGGGAAAAACATTCAGTACTTC

V gene: TRBV10-3
D gene: TRBD2
J gene: TRBJ2-5
clone size: few
CDR3 protein: CAIKLAGRETQYF
CDR3 DNA: TGTGCCATCAAGCTAGCGGGACGAGAGACCCAGTACTTC

V gene: TRBV9
D gene: -
J gene: TRBJ1-1
clone size: many
CDR3 protein: CASSSPQGWDTEAFF
CDR3 DNA: TGTGCCAGCAGCTCCCCTCAGGGCTGGGACACTGAAGCTTTCTTT

V gene: TRBV27
D gene: -
J gene: TRBJ1-5
clone size: many
CDR3 protein: CASSVGVSNQPQHF
CDR3 DNA: TGTGCCAGCAGTGTGGGGGTTAGCAATCAGCCCCAGCATTTT

V gene: TRBV10-2
D gene: TRBD1
J gene: TRBJ2-7
clone size: few
CDR3 protein: CASREGAASYEQYF
CDR3 DNA: TGCGCCAGCAGAGAGGGGGCCGCCTCCTACGAGCAGTACTTC

V gene: TRBV11-2
D gene: -
J gene: TRBJ1-1
clone size: few
CDR3 protein: CASSLNRWEAFF
CDR3 DNA: TGTGCCAGCAGCTTAAACAGGTGGGAAGCTTTCTTT

V gene: TRBV2
D gene: -
J gene: TRBJ1-2
clone size: -
CDR3 protein: CASSVRASNYGYTF
CDR3 DNA: TGTGCCAGCAGTGTCCGGGCCTCTAACTATGGCTACACCTTC

V gene: TRBV12-3/TRBV12-4
D gene: -
J gene: TRBJ2-3
clone size: -
CDR3 protein: CASRGTGGPDTQYF
CDR3 DNA: TGTGCCAGCAGAGGGACCGGGGGGCCAGATACGCAGTATTTT

V gene: TRBV19
D gene: TRBD2
J gene: TRBJ2-1
clone size: -
CDR3 protein: CASSRLAGVSGREQFF
CDR3 DNA: TGTGCCAGTAGTCGACTAGCGGGAGTATCTGGGCGTGAGCAGTTCTTC

V gene: TRBV6-1
D gene: TRBD1
J gene: TRBJ1-4
clone size: many
CDR3 protein: CASKTKGTGDGKLFF
CDR3 DNA: TGTGCCAGCAAAACCAAAGGGACAGGGGACGGAAAACTGTTTTTT

V gene: TRBV27
D gene: -
J gene: TRBJ1-6
clone size: few
CDR3 protein: CASTKMGPLFAAGSPLHF
CDR3 DNA: TGTGCCAGCACTAAAATGGGACCCTTATTTGCGGCGGGTTCACCCCTCCACTTT

V gene: TRBV4-1
D gene: -
J gene: TRBJ1-6
clone size: -
CDR3 protein: CASSQDRGLVSNSPLHF
CDR3 DNA: TGCGCCAGCAGCCAAGACAGGGGATTGGTATCTAATTCACCCCTCCACTTT

V gene: TRBV4-1
D gene: -
J gene: TRBJ1-1
clone size: -
CDR3 protein: CASSQVKNTEAFF
CDR3 DNA: TGCGCCAGCAGCCAAGTGAAGAACACTGAAGCTTTCTTT

V gene: TRBV3-1
D gene: -
J gene: TRBJ2-3
clone size: many
CDR3 protein: CASSQEVEDTQYF
CDR3 DNA: TGTGCCAGCAGCCAAGAAGTGGAAGATACGCAGTATTTT

V gene: TRBV20-1
D gene: TRBD2
J gene: TRBJ2-1
clone size: -
CDR3 protein: CSARIASGNEQFF
CDR3 DNA: TGCAGTGCTAGAATAGCTAGCGGCAATGAGCAGTTCTTC

V gene: TRBV2
D gene: -
J gene: TRBJ1-2
clone size: many
CDR3 protein: CASSGGGVPNYGYTF
CDR3 DNA: TGTGCCAGCAGTGGGGGGGGCGTACCTAACTATGGCTACACCTTC

V gene: TRBV11-2
D gene: TRBD2
J gene: TRBJ2-4
clone size: many
CDR3 protein: CASSDGLAGDRYIQYF
CDR3 DNA: TGTGCCAGCAGCGACGGACTAGCGGGGGATCGGTACATTCAGTACTTC

V gene: TRBV9
D gene: -
J gene: TRBJ2-3
clone size: -
CDR3 protein: CASSPSGLLTQYF
CDR3 DNA: TGTGCCAGCAGCCCCTCCGGGCTGTTGACGCAGTATTTT

V gene: TRBV7-9
D gene: -
J gene: TRBJ2-1
clone size: -
CDR3 protein: CASSFGGQGWYNEQFF
CDR3 DNA: TGTGCCAGCAGCTTTGGCGGGCAGGGGTGGTACAATGAGCAGTTCTTC